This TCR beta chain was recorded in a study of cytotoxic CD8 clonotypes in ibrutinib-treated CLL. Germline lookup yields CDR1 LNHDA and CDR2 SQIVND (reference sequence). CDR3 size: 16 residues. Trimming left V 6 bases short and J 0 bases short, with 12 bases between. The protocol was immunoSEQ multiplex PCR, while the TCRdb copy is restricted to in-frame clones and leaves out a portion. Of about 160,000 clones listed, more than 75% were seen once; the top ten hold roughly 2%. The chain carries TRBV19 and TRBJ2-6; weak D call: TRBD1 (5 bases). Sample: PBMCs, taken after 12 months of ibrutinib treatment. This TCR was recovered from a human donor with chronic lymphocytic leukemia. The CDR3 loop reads CASSDSFYSGANVLTF. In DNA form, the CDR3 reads TGTGCCAGTAGCGACAGCTTTTACTCTGGGGCCAACGTCCTGACTTTC.